This is a list of T cell receptor beta chains from one sample in a study of blood T cell repertoires in COVID-19. TCRdb's table, derived via immunoSEQ multiplex PCR, lists solely in-frame clones and lacks some. The table lists about 400,000 clones, 86% of them singletons. Sequenced sample: peripheral blood. Every receptor here comes from a woman aged 55-70 years with COVID-19, enrolled during active disease. Both conserved end residues are part of each CDR3.

CDR3aa: CASNPRDRGHEQFF; v_gene: TRBV6-6
CDR3aa: CASSFGQGWEEEETQYF; v_gene: TRBV11-3
CDR3aa: CAWILGDRANTEAFF; v_gene: TRBV30
CDR3aa: CASSEGTGRTQETQYF; v_gene: TRBV6-4
CDR3aa: CASSLDRDEKLFF; v_gene: TRBV7-2
CDR3aa: CASRLAGATGELFF; v_gene: TRBV7-3
CDR3aa: CASSQEGSEQFF; v_gene: TRBV3-1/TRBV3-2
CDR3aa: CASSLSGTETQYF; v_gene: TRBV12-3/TRBV12-4
CDR3aa: CASSIELSRTEAFF; v_gene: TRBV19
CDR3aa: CASSLDLSGNTGELFF; v_gene: TRBV11-2
CDR3aa: CASSPTGRGWSSYNEQFF; v_gene: TRBV3-1/TRBV3-2
CDR3aa: CASSWGGDQPQHF; v_gene: TRBV7-2
CDR3aa: CASSSGTANQPQHF; v_gene: TRBV5-1
CDR3aa: CATSALAGGSRNIQYF; v_gene: TRBV15
CDR3aa: CASSEYRNSPLHF; v_gene: TRBV11-1
CDR3aa: CASSQGLAGATGELFF; v_gene: TRBV4-1
CDR3aa: CASSLRGRADSPLHF; v_gene: TRBV5-6
CDR3aa: CASSESLEGNSGYTF; v_gene: TRBV6-1
CDR3aa: CASMFGVVAYEQYF; v_gene: TRBV3-1/TRBV3-2
CDR3aa: CASSSTGLAGGPNEQFF; v_gene: TRBV7-3
CDR3aa: CATEGRGPTDTQYF; v_gene: TRBV27
CDR3aa: CASSYVGQNYGYTF; v_gene: TRBV6-2/TRBV6-3